Listed below are T cell receptor beta chains from one sample, sequenced in a study of metastatic and nonmetastatic thyroid tumors. Via MiXCR, TCRdb re-called the PCR reads. In the table there are about 12,000 clones, over 10% of which are singletons. Sequencing was carried out using blood. The receptor set was obtained from a female donor with papillary thyroid cancer or a benign thyroid nodule (not recorded which). Some clones in this sample may be carry-over from other donors' samples. Both conserved end residues are part of each CDR3. A D gene is named only where the DNA matches it firmly. Size values are once, few and many counts, or a class for expanded clones, and some rows have none.

TRBV3-1	TRBJ2-3	.	many	CASSQGGSDTQYF	TGTGCCAGCAGCCAAGGGGGCTCAGATACGCAGTATTTT
TRBV7-8	TRBJ2-1	.	medium-sized	CASSGERPDEQFF	TGTGCCAGCAGTGGGGAGCGTCCCGATGAGCAGTTCTTC
TRBV19	TRBJ2-5	.	many	CASTDRGGTQYF	TGTGCCAGTACCGACCGAGGGGGGACCCAGTACTTC
TRBV6-1	TRBJ1-2	.	medium-sized	CASSRLQPLQTYGYTF	TGTGCCAGCAGTAGGTTACAGCCACTACAAACCTATGGCTACACCTTC
TRBV5-5	TRBJ2-7	.	many	CASSNTGSYEQYF	TGTGCCAGCAGTAACACGGGGTCCTACGAGCAGTACTTC
TRBV6-2/TRBV6-3	TRBJ2-7	.	.	CASSYGTTYEQYF	TGTGCCAGCAGTTACGGCACTACCTACGAGCAGTACTTC
TRBV11-3	TRBJ2-1	TRBD2	many	CASSLTSGGSGRGNEQFF	TGTGCCAGCAGCTTGACTAGCGGGGGCTCAGGAAGAGGCAATGAGCAGTTCTTC
TRBV19	TRBJ2-7	TRBD2	many	CASSIQSGVFYEQYF	TGTGCCAGTAGTATTCAGAGCGGGGTATTCTACGAGCAGTACTTC
TRBV20-1	TRBJ2-1	.	many	CSARGSGRENEQFF	TGCAGTGCTAGAGGTTCGGGAAGAGAGAATGAGCAGTTCTTC
TRBV5-1	TRBJ1-1	.	many	CASSLEIGAEAFF	TGCGCCAGCAGCTTGGAAATTGGGGCGGAAGCTTTCTTT
TRBV19	TRBJ1-2	.	many	CASTGGPHYGYTF	TGTGCCAGTACTGGGGGACCCCACTATGGCTACACCTTC
TRBV9	TRBJ1-1	.	many	CASSQLNTEAFF	TGTGCCAGCAGCCAACTGAACACTGAAGCTTTCTTT
TRBV7-8	TRBJ1-5	TRBD1	many	CASSPSGTGNQPQHF	TGTGCCAGCAGCCCATCCGGGACAGGCAACCAGCCCCAGCATTTT
TRBV7-9	TRBJ1-4	.	many	CASSLQRGTNEKLFF	TGTGCCAGCAGCCTACAGCGTGGGACTAATGAAAAACTGTTTTTT
TRBV28	TRBJ1-4	.	many	CAIKTSARATNEKLFF	TGTGCCATCAAAACGAGTGCTAGGGCAACTAATGAAAAACTGTTTTTT
TRBV20-1	TRBJ1-1	.	many	CSARAGSTEAFF	TGCAGTGCTAGAGCGGGGAGCACTGAAGCTTTCTTT
TRBV7-2	TRBJ1-2	.	many	CASSLGSGVFYGYTF	TGTGCCAGCAGCTTAGGTTCGGGGGTCTTCTATGGCTACACCTTC
TRBV15	TRBJ1-2	.	few	CATSGSNYGYTF	TGTGCCACCAGTGGCTCTAACTATGGCTACACCTTC
TRBV2	TRBJ1-5	.	many	CASRGDITQPQHF	TGTGCCAGCAGAGGGGATATCACTCAGCCCCAGCATTTT
TRBV9	TRBJ2-7	TRBD2	many	CASSVGGGFSYEQYF	TGTGCCAGCAGCGTAGGGGGGGGGTTTAGCTACGAGCAGTACTTC
TRBV28	TRBJ1-5	.	.	CASSLQAIINQPLHF	TGTGCCAGCAGTTTACAGGCGATCATCAATCAGCCCCTGCATTTT
TRBV12-3/TRBV12-4	TRBJ2-3	TRBD1	many	CASSWDRSSDTQYF	TGTGCCAGCAGCTGGGACAGGTCCTCAGATACGCAGTATTTT
TRBV6-1	TRBJ1-5	.	many	CASSQGGERTQHF	TGTGCCAGCAGCCAAGGGGGGGAGAGGACCCAGCATTTT
TRBV9	TRBJ2-3	.	many	CASSLRADSDAQYF	TGTGCCAGCAGCCTCCGGGCCGATTCAGATGCGCAGTATTTT
TRBV27	TRBJ2-7	.	few	CASTSIYEQYF	TGTGCCAGCACCTCCATCTACGAGCAGTACTTC
TRBV18	TRBJ2-5	.	many	CASSPLGTQETQYF	TGTGCCAGCTCACCGCTCGGGACCCAAGAGACCCAGTACTTC
TRBV28	TRBJ1-5	.	many	CASSPRGARKSNQPQHF	TGTGCCAGCAGCCCCCGAGGGGCGAGGAAAAGCAATCAGCCCCAGCATTTT
TRBV20-1	TRBJ2-7	TRBD2	many	CSAGRAGGTYEQYF	TGCAGTGCTGGAAGAGCGGGAGGTACCTACGAGCAGTACTTC
TRBV9	TRBJ1-2	TRBD1	medium-sized	CASSALSGQFYGYTF	TGTGCCAGCAGCGCACTATCGGGACAGTTCTATGGCTACACCTTC
TRBV20-1	TRBJ2-3	.	many	CSASSSGTDTQYF	TGCAGTGCTAGTTCCAGTGGGACAGATACGCAGTATTTT
TRBV4-1	TRBJ1-1	.	many	CASSQDSIHTAGANTEAFF	TGCGCCAGCAGCCAAGATTCAATCCACACAGCGGGGGCTAACACTGAAGCTTTCTTT
TRBV12-3/TRBV12-4	TRBJ1-2	.	.	CASRYWEAGGYTF	TGTGCCAGCAGGTACTGGGAGGCTGGCGGCTACACCTTC
TRBV6-2/TRBV6-3	TRBJ2-3	TRBD2	many	CASGLAGDTQYF	TGTGCCAGCGGACTAGCGGGAGATACGCAGTATTTT
TRBV6-2/TRBV6-3	TRBJ2-1	.	medium-sized	CASSYGGGGYDEQFF	TGTGCCAGCAGTTACGGAGGGGGGGGTTACGATGAGCAGTTCTTC
TRBV6-1	TRBJ2-5	.	many	CASSEADGGQETQYF	TGTGCCAGCAGTGAAGCAGACGGGGGACAAGAGACCCAGTACTTC
TRBV3-1	TRBJ2-3	TRBD1	many	CASNRRDSTQYF	TGTGCCAGCAACCGCCGGGACAGTACGCAGTATTTT
TRBV5-6	TRBJ1-1	TRBD1	.	CASSSGQEVWNTEAFF	TGTGCCAGCAGCTCCGGACAGGAGGTCTGGAACACTGAAGCTTTCTTT
TRBV6-1	TRBJ2-7	TRBD1	few	CASSALYRGQGEHYF	TGTGCCAGCAGCGCTCTGTACAGGGGGCAGGGCGAGCATTACTTC
TRBV28	TRBJ2-7	TRBD2	medium-sized	CASSPRLAGGGEQYF	TGTGCCAGCAGTCCCCGACTAGCGGGGGGCGGGGAGCAGTACTTC
TRBV6-5	TRBJ1-6	.	medium-sized	CASSYRGRGNSPLHF	TGTGCCAGCAGTTACAGGGGAAGGGGAAATTCACCCCTCCACTTT
TRBV5-1	TRBJ2-6	.	many	CASSSGSGANVLTF	TGCGCCAGCAGCTCAGGGTCTGGGGCCAACGTCCTGACTTTC
TRBV5-1	TRBJ1-4	.	few	CASSPGIDLKEKLFF	TGCGCCAGCAGCCCGGGGATCGACCTGAAAGAAAAACTGTTTTTT
TRBV19	TRBJ2-5	.	many	CASSIKGETQYF	TGTGCCAGTAGTATAAAAGGGGAGACCCAGTACTTC
TRBV4-2	TRBJ2-3	.	many	CASSHEDWTDTQYF	TGTGCCAGCAGCCATGAGGACTGGACAGATACGCAGTATTTT
TRBV29-1	TRBJ2-7	.	many	CSVEVSEASEQYF	TGCAGCGTTGAAGTGAGCGAAGCATCCGAGCAGTACTTC
TRBV19	TRBJ2-7	TRBD2	once	CASSFGLAKNSYEQYF	TGTGCCAGTAGTTTTGGACTAGCGAAAAACTCCTACGAGCAGTACTTC
TRBV5-1	TRBJ2-3	.	.	CASSPISVRGGHCTDTQYF	TGCGCCAGCAGCCCAATTAGTGTAAGGGGCGGGCACTGCACAGATACGCAGTATTTT
TRBV6-8	TRBJ2-7	.	.	CASSYSGGQRDEQYF	TGTGCCAGCAGTTACTCCGGGGGACAGAGGGACGAGCAGTACTTC
TRBV6-1	TRBJ2-7	.	.	CAGRPKGSPYEQYF	TGTGCCGGCAGGCCCAAGGGGAGCCCCTACGAGCAGTACTTC
TRBV6-1	TRBJ2-5	.	medium-sized	CASSAVQGSGQETQYF	TGTGCCAGCAGTGCAGTACAGGGATCAGGACAAGAGACCCAGTACTTC
TRBV20-1	TRBJ2-7	.	many	CSARGGEEQYF	TGCAGTGCTAGAGGCGGGGAAGAGCAGTACTTC
TRBV4-2	TRBJ2-1	TRBD2	.	CASSHAGLAGEYFF	TGTGCCAGCAGCCATGCGGGACTAGCGGGAGAATACTTCTTC
TRBV12-3/TRBV12-4	TRBJ1-1	.	.	CASSSVGAVNTEAFF	TGTGCCAGCAGCTCGGTCGGGGCAGTGAACACTGAAGCTTTCTTT